This entry lists 4 T cell receptor beta chains sequenced from one sample in a study of CD8 T cells in ankylosing spondylitis (dated by TCRdb to 2015 to 2018). The library came from 5' RACE. The sequencer listed for this sample is Illumina HiSeq 2500. The public sequencing data were trimmed at Q25 with fastp and processed into clonotypes with MiXCR by TCRdb, which kept only in-frame beta chains. Each record represents a unique CDR3 protein, reported with the most common genes and DNA among its rows. The sample records approximately 540,000 distinct CDR3 sequences, roughly 13% of which are singletons. Under 7.5% of the sample is held by the ten biggest clonotypes. Their target antigens are unknown. What the research found in general, with its limitations: A TCR beta motif of several highly homologous amino acid variants appeared characteristic of blood from ankylosing spondylitis patients.

The sample consisted of blood, either unsorted or a sorted T cell fraction (not recorded which). These TCRs come from a male donor with ankylosing spondylitis.

The chain carries TRBV24-1 and TRBJ2-5, with 7 bases lining up with TRBD2. CDR1 is KGHDR, CDR2 SFDVKD, per germline. V trimming: 3 bases; J trimming: 4 bases; junction bases outside the gene matches: 7. The CDR3 has 15 amino acids. CDR3 DNA sequence: TGTGCCACCAGTGATCCGCGACTAGCCGGAGAGACCCAGTACTTC. This translates into CATSDPRLAGETQYF.

The chain uses TRBV4-1 and TRBJ2-2; the D is unclear. With 3 bases removed from V and 8 bases from J, the gap between germline ends came to 7 bases. The CDR3 contains 12 residues. Per the germline V gene, CDR1 is MGHRA and CDR2 is YSYEKL. The DNA for the CDR3 is TGCGCCAGCAGCCACTTCGCGGGGGAGCTGTTTTTT. Amino acid sequence: CASSHFAGELFF.

The chain has TRBV10-3 and TRBJ1-2; 9 bases agree with TRBD1. The length of the CDR3 is 15 residues. Germline assignment: CDR1 ENHRY and CDR2 SYGVKD. Trimming cost V 7 bases and J 4 bases; bases outside gene matches: 10. The CDR3 coding sequence is TGTGCCATCACTACCTCACAGGGGGCAAGCTATGGCTACACCTTC. Its protein product is CAITTSQGASYGYTF.

In this sample, this clonotype turned up many times. V and J are TRBV12-3 or TRBV12-4 and TRBJ2-3; D may correspond to TRBD1 or TRBD2 (5 bases each). The CDR3 covers 13 residues. The ends were cut back, 3 bases at V and 6 bases at J, with 10 bases in the middle. CDR3 sequence reads: CASSFGARDTQYF. The DNA of the CDR3 is TGTGCCAGCAGTTTCGGGGCTAGGGATACGCAGTATTTT.